One sample yielded the 10 T cell receptor beta chains listed below, sequenced in a study of blood T cell repertoires in COVID-19. Measured with immunoSEQ multiplex PCR; TCRdb has only the in-frame clones, and not every one. Here the sample spans approximately 100,000 clones, around 93% being singletons. Sample: peripheral blood. These receptors were obtained from a man in his forties or fifties with acute or convalescent COVID-19.

The chain has TRBV19 and TRBJ1-5; D is uncertain. CDR3 size: 13 residues. V lost 5 bases to trimming and J lost 2 bases, with 7 bases between them. CDR1 is LNHDA, CDR2 SQIVND, per germline (reference sequence). The CDR3 DNA sequence: TGTGCCAGTAGTTGGACTGGCAATCAGCCCCAGCATTTT. Protein sequence: CASSWTGNQPQHF.

This clone was recorded only once. The J gene is TRBJ1-1, the V gene TRBV4-2; D gene unclear. The germline V gene has CDR1 LGHNA and CDR2 YNFKEQ. Trimming removed 2 bases at V and 4 bases at J, with 5 bases between. This CDR3 region has 12 residues. This chain's CDR3 is CASSQRGTEAFF. The CDR3 region has the DNA TGTGCCAGCAGCCAACGGGGCACTGAAGCTTTCTTT.

The gene calls are TRBV5-1 and TRBJ2-2, with D possibly TRBD1 on 6 matching bases. Trimming stripped 0 bases from V and 6 bases from J, with 9 bases between. The length of the CDR3 is 14 residues. Germline loops: CDR1 SGHRS, CDR2 YFSETQ. CDR3 in amino acids: CASSLEGVAGELFF. CDR3 bases: TGCGCCAGCAGCTTGGAGGGGGTGGCCGGGGAGCTGTTTTTT.

The chain combines TRBV5-4 with TRBJ1-2; TRBD1 agrees at 8 bases. Germline assignment: CDR1 SGHNT and CDR2 YYREEE (reference sequence). Losses at the gene ends were 0 bases for V and 3 bases for J; bases not matched to a gene: 1. The CDR3 has 14 residues. CDR3 coding DNA: TGTGCCAGCAGCTTGGACAGGGGGTACTATGGCTACACCTTC. Translated, it gives CASSLDRGYYGYTF.

V usage is TRBV19 and J usage is TRBJ1-4; maybe TRBD1 (6 bases). The CDR3 length is 13 residues. Trimming shortened V by 8 bases and J by 2 bases, and 9 bases separated the two germline ends. CDR1 and CDR2 from the germline V gene are LNHDA and SQIVND (reference sequence). CDR3 nucleotides: TGTGCCAGTCTCGACAGGACTAATGAAAAACTGTTTTTT. It is translated as CASLDRTNEKLFF.

The chain's CDR3 is CASSLVTGEGGYGYTF. The CDR3, as DNA: TGTGCCAGCAGCTTAGTTACCGGGGAGGGAGGGTATGGCTACACCTTC. The chain recombines TRBV7-2 with TRBJ1-2; D unclear. Trimming stripped 1 base from V and 5 bases from J, with 17 bases between. Germline lookup yields CDR1 SGHTA and CDR2 FQGNSA. CDR3 length: 16 residues. The whole variable domain, remainder taken from reference TRBV7-2 and TRBJ1-2, is GAGVSQSPSNKVTEKGKDVELRCDPISGHTALYWYRQSLGQGLEFLIYFQGNSAPDKSGLPSDRFSAERTGGSVSTLTIQRTQQEDSAVYLCASSLVTGEGGYGYTFGSGTRLTVV.

This sequence joins TRBV6-2 or TRBV6-3 and TRBJ2-2, with TRBD2 as a possible D gene (7 bases). The germline V and J ends were trimmed by 2 bases and 16 bases, with 11 bases remaining between them. Per the germline V gene, CDR1 is MNHEY and CDR2 is SVGEGT. The CDR3 totals 11 residues. The CDR3 region has the DNA TGTGCCAGCAGTTACGGGGGGGCCCCGTTTTTT. Protein product: CASSYGGAPFF.

This clone has just one count. V is TRBV5-4 and J is TRBJ2-5, with 8 nucleotides matching TRBD1. Trimming cost V 0 bases and J 1 base; bases outside gene matches: 5. Germline CDR1 SGHNT, CDR2 YYREEE (reference sequence). The CDR3 consists of 16 residues. CDR3 in amino acids: CASSLAGGTGQETQYF. As DNA, the CDR3 is TGTGCCAGCAGCTTGGCCGGTGGGACAGGCCAAGAGACCCAGTACTTC.

This chain connects TRBV29-1 to TRBJ2-5; D is possibly TRBD1 (7 bases). The CDR3 runs to 13 residues. Trimming took 8 bases from V and 1 from J, leaving 14 bases between them. Germline CDR1 reads SQVTM; CDR2 reads ANQGSEA. The CDR3 loop reads CSLRRGPQETQYF. As DNA, the CDR3 is TGCAGCCTCAGGAGGGGGCCCCAAGAGACCCAGTACTTC.

The gene calls are TRBV5-1 and TRBJ1-5; 9 positions agree with TRBD1. From germline, CDR1 is SGHRS and CDR2 YFSETQ. V shed 8 bases, J shed 5 bases, and the junction held 14 bases outside the gene matches. The CDR3 spans 16 residues. CDR3 sequence (DNA): TGCGCCAGTTCCGTGGGGACAGGGTGGGACGATCAGCCCCAGCATTTT. Protein sequence: CASSVGTGWDDQPQHF.